Listed here is a single TCR beta chain. The data stem from a study of control samples from healthy donors and cancer patients. TCRdb's table, derived via immunoSEQ multiplex PCR, lists solely in-frame clones and lacks some. The data hold approximately 150,000 clones, with 90% to 95% observed a single time. V was shortened by 1 base and J by 2 bases, with 8 bases between the two germline ends. From germline, CDR1 is LNHNV and CDR2 YYDKDF (reference sequence). The CDR3 has 14 amino acids. The chain combines TRBV15 with TRBJ1-1; perhaps TRBD1 as D (6 bases). The sequenced sample was PBMCs. The sequence came from a man aged 55-75 years with colorectal cancer. In DNA form, the CDR3 reads TGTGCCACCAGCAGAGGGGGGCTCAACACTGAAGCTTTCTTT. Amino acids: CATSRGGLNTEAFF.